This entry lists 13 T cell receptor beta chains sequenced from one sample in a study of T cell repertoires in cytomegalovirus infection. MiXCR, run by TCRdb on the reads, gives a single entry per CDR3 protein. This sample has around 550,000 distinct CDR3 sequences; about 25% occur once, and the top ten carry about 13%. Sequencing input: PBMCs. These receptors all stem from a human donor in good health (CMV status not recorded). Some clones in this sample may be carry-over from other donors' samples.

This clonotype was observed a few times. V and J are TRBV5-1 and TRBJ2-3; D is possibly TRBD2 (5 bases). The CDR3 has 16 residues. Germline V CDR1 and CDR2: SGHRS, YFSETQ. Between the trimmed V and J ends, which lost 4 bases and 5 bases, there was a span of 20 bases. The DNA of the CDR3 is TGCGCCAGCAGCCCGCACGGAGGTCGTGGAGGAGATACGCAGTATTTT. It translates to CASSPHGGRGGDTQYF.

This clonotype came up a few times. This sequence joins TRBV5-1 and TRBJ1-2; D is possibly TRBD1 (5 bases). Germline V lookup: CDR1 SGHRS, CDR2 YFSETQ. The CDR3 length is 14 residues. The V end was cut by 0 bases, the J end by 4 bases, with 10 bases between. The CDR3 DNA reads TGCGCCAGCAGCTTGGCCCAGGGCCGCTATGGCTACACCTTC. Encoded protein: CASSLAQGRYGYTF.

This clonotype came up a few times. The chain's CDR3 is CSARQSGGSGGNEQFF. CDR3 DNA: TGCAGTGCTAGACAGTCGGGGGGTAGCGGGGGCAATGAGCAGTTCTTC. V and J are TRBV20-1 and TRBJ2-1, with 9 bases that match TRBD2. This CDR3 has 16 residues. Germline CDR1 DFQATT, CDR2 SNEGSKA (reference sequence). J was trimmed by 6 bases and V by 2 bases; bases with no gene match: 11.

This chain uses TRBV4-3 with TRBJ1-2; D is uncertain. CDR1 and CDR2 (germline): LGHNA, YSLEER. The V end was cut by 4 bases, the J end by 3 bases, with 15 bases between. This CDR3 has 15 amino acids. As DNA, the CDR3 is TGCGCCAGCAGCCGCGGTTACACAAGCTACTATGGCTACACCTTC. It translates to CASSRGYTSYYGYTF.

In this sample, this clonotype turned up a few times. Written as DNA, the CDR3 is TGTGCCAGCCAGGGGGCGGTGACCGGGGAGCTGTTTTTT. Protein sequence: CASQGAVTGELFF. This chain joins TRBV28 and TRBJ2-2, with 8 bases fitting TRBD1. CDR1 is MDHEN, CDR2 SYDVKM, per germline. CDR3 length: 13 residues. Losses at the gene ends were 8 bases for V and 5 bases for J; bases not matched to a gene: 4.

The chain carries TRBV12-3 or TRBV12-4 and TRBJ1-1; D remains ambiguous. This CDR3 has 12 amino acids. Trimming removed 5 bases from V and 7 bases from J, with 11 bases in between. In nucleotides, the CDR3 is TGTGCCAGCAGTCCCCAGGCCGTTGAAGCTTTCTTT. Amino acids: CASSPQAVEAFF.

This clonotype was recorded a few times. The V and J genes are TRBV19 and TRBJ1-5, with unresolved D. Trimming removed 6 bases at V and 0 bases at J, with 15 bases between. CDR1 is LNHDA and CDR2 is SQIVND in the germline V gene (reference sequence). This CDR3 is built from 16 residues. CDR3 residues: CASSPDAAYSNQPQHF. The CDR3 DNA reads TGTGCCAGTAGCCCTGACGCCGCCTATAGCAATCAGCCCCAGCATTTT. Based on the CDR3 plus reference TRBV19 and TRBJ1-5, the full variable domain is DGGITQSPKYLFRKEGQNVTLSCEQNLNHDAMYWYRQDPGQGLRLIYYSQIVNDFQKGDIAEGYSVSREKKESFPLTVTSAQKNPTAFYLCASSPDAAYSNQPQHFGDGTRLSIL.

Worth noting for this clonotype: This may be a read error: a much more frequent sequence differs by one nucleotide. This chain uses TRBV11-2 with TRBJ1-1; possible D gene TRBD1, 5 bases. Germline CDR1 and CDR2: SGHAT and FQNNGV. This CDR3 comprises 14 residues. The ends were cut back, 1 base at V and 4 bases at J, with 10 bases in the middle. CDR3 DNA: TGTGCCAGCAGCTTAGTTGCAGGGAGCACTGAAGCTTTCTTT. Translating it yields CASSLVAGSTEAFF.

At least ten counts were recorded for this clonotype. V gene TRBV7-2 combines with J gene TRBJ1-5; 7 bases align to TRBD1. J was trimmed by 3 bases and V by 5 bases; bases with no gene match: 10. Germline V CDR1 and CDR2: SGHTA, FQGNSA. The CDR3 contains 16 residues. The CDR3 region is CASSANQGGNNQPQHF. The CDR3 DNA reads as TGTGCCAGCAGCGCAAACCAGGGGGGCAACAATCAGCCCCAGCATTTT.

The chain uses TRBV6-5 and TRBJ1-4; no clear D. The CDR3 contains 13 residues. Germline V gives CDR1 MNHEY, CDR2 SVGAGI. Trimming removed 8 bases at V and 8 bases at J, with 15 bases between. The CDR3 protein is CASLSPGQEKLFF. CDR3 DNA: TGTGCCAGCCTAAGCCCCGGGCAAGAAAAACTGTTTTTT.

This sequence joins TRBV20-1 and TRBJ2-1, with 13 bases lining up with TRBD2. Germline V gene lookup returns CDR1 DFQATT and CDR2 SNEGSKA (reference sequence). The trim removed 3 bases at V and 10 bases at J, leaving 15 bases unmatched. The CDR3 runs 17 residues. CDR3: CSASHWTSGSIGEEQFF. In nucleotides, the CDR3 is TGCAGTGCTAGCCATTGGACTAGCGGGAGTATAGGCGAGGAGCAGTTCTTC.

J is TRBJ2-1 and V is TRBV7-9; 9 nucleotides agree with TRBD2. Unmatched junction bases numbered 17, after V lost 7 bases and J lost 7 bases. The germline V gene encodes CDR1 SEHNR and CDR2 FQNEAQ (reference sequence). CDR3 length equals 17 residues. The CDR3 DNA reads as TGTGCCAGCAACTACCCCCTATTAGCGGGAGACGAGAATGAGCAGTTCTTC. It specifies CASNYPLLAGDENEQFF.

This clonotype was seen a few times. V gene TRBV6-4 combines with J gene TRBJ2-7; D not certain. CDR3 size: 14 residues. V was trimmed by 3 bases and J by 3 bases, leaving 12 bases between them. From germline, CDR1 is MRHNA and CDR2 SNTAGT. CDR3 amino acids: CASSDRTLDYEQYV. The CDR3 DNA follows: TGTGCCAGCAGTGATCGTACGCTAGACTACGAGCAGTACGTC.